These 31 T cell receptor beta chains originate from one sample sequenced in a study of T cell repertoires in cytomegalovirus infection. TCRdb fed the reads into MiXCR, producing one record per CDR3 protein. The data show a few hundred thousand distinct CDR3 sequences, about 17% seen once. Sequences were obtained from PBMCs. All receptors derive from a human donor in good health (CMV status not recorded). Some clones in this sample may be carry-over from other donors' samples.

V usage is TRBV20-1 and J usage is TRBJ2-5; 7 bases align to TRBD2. Losses at the gene ends were 6 bases for V and 4 bases for J; bases not matched to a gene: 5. The CDR3 has 12 amino acids. Germline V lookup: CDR1 DFQATT, CDR2 SNEGSKA (reference sequence). The CDR3 bases are TGCAGTGCGGGGAGCGGGGTAGAGACCCAGTACTTC. Its protein product is CSAGSGVETQYF.

This clonotype was detected only a few times. The genes are TRBV6-5 and TRBJ1-1, with 7 bases fitting TRBD1. This CDR3 comprises 16 residues. Germline trimming cut 0 bases from V and 6 bases from J; bases unmatched to any gene: 10. In germline, CDR1 is MNHEY, CDR2 SVGAGI. The CDR3 nucleotides are TGTGCCAGCAGTTACTCGACAGGGAGGTTCGGGCCTGAAGCTTTCTTT. Translating gives CASSYSTGRFGPEAFF.

This clonotype was counted only a few times. The chain employs TRBV12-3 or TRBV12-4 and TRBJ1-6; tentative D call: TRBD1 (5 bases). The ends were cut back, 6 bases at V and 8 bases at J, with 20 bases in the middle. CDR3 length: 16 residues. This chain's CDR3 is CASSRGAGGSDSPLHF. Written as DNA, the CDR3 is TGTGCCAGCAGCCGAGGGGCCGGGGGATCGGATTCACCCCTCCACTTT.

This clonotype was found many times. The chain combines TRBV10-3 with TRBJ1-1; no clear D gene. Germline V lookup: CDR1 ENHRY, CDR2 SYGVKD. The CDR3 is 13 residues long. The V and J ends lost 2 bases and 3 bases respectively, with 7 bases between them. The CDR3 spells CAISEAGDTEAFF. In nucleotides, the CDR3 is TGTGCCATCAGTGAGGCCGGGGACACTGAAGCTTTCTTT.

Ten or more counts support this clonotype. This chain links TRBV6-5 with TRBJ2-7, with D possibly TRBD1 on 5 matching bases. V was pared by 0 bases and J by 7 bases, with 10 bases between. Looked up from germline, CDR1 is MNHEY and CDR2 is SVGAGI. This CDR3 is built from 13 residues. The DNA for the CDR3 is TGTGCCAGCAGTTACTCGAGGACAAGGGAGCAGTACTTC. It encodes CASSYSRTREQYF.

This clonotype showed up many times. The chain combines TRBV7-2 with TRBJ2-1; D uncertain. This CDR3 is 14 amino acids long. Germline V CDR1 and CDR2: SGHTA, FQGNSA. V was trimmed by 6 bases and J by 9 bases, leaving 18 bases between them. CDR3 nucleotide sequence: TGTGCCAGCAGAACCGGGCCCGATTCGGGTGAGCAGTTCTTC. It codes for CASRTGPDSGEQFF.

This chain connects TRBV12-3 or TRBV12-4 to TRBJ2-6, with 10 positions matching TRBD1. The CDR3 is 21 amino acids. J lost 0 bases, V lost 5 bases, and 16 bases had no gene match. CDR3 sequence (DNA): TGTGCCAGCAGTCCGTCCCGGGACAGGGGTCCACGCCTCTCTGGGGCCAACGTCCTGACTTTC. Its translation is CASSPSRDRGPRLSGANVLTF.

The V call is TRBV12-3 or TRBV12-4, the J call TRBJ2-2, with TRBD1 identical over 8 bases. This CDR3 has 16 residues. Losses at the gene ends were 4 bases for V and 4 bases for J; bases not matched to a gene: 8. CDR3 DNA sequence: TGTGCCAGCAGTTCGAACGACAGGGGAGGCACCGGGGAGCTGTTTTTT. Residues: CASSSNDRGGTGELFF.

V gene TRBV28 combines with J gene TRBJ1-1; TRBD1 matches at 9 bases. The germline CDR1 and CDR2 sequences are MDHEN and SYDVKM. This CDR3 is built from 15 residues. V dropped 5 bases and J dropped 5; count of bases not matched to a gene: 9. This CDR3 reads CASSLKTGGRTEAFF. CDR3 nucleotide sequence: TGTGCCAGCAGTCTTAAGACAGGGGGGAGGACTGAAGCTTTCTTT.

There are many counts of this clonotype. The chain links TRBV7-9 to TRBJ1-5, with TRBD1 identical over 9 bases. The CDR3 sequence is 15 residues long. Germline lookup yields CDR1 SEHNR and CDR2 FQNEAQ (reference sequence). After removal of 5 bases from V and 1 base from J, the junction contained 3 bases not matched to a gene. The CDR3 spells CASSTQGASNQPQHF. The CDR3 bases are TGTGCCAGCAGCACACAGGGGGCCAGCAATCAGCCCCAGCATTTT.

This clonotype was recorded at least ten times. The chain combines TRBV7-8 with TRBJ2-1, with TRBD2 matching 14 bases. The CDR3 sequence is 17 residues long. V was pared by 5 bases and J by 3 bases, with 6 bases of the junction left unmatched. Germline assignment: CDR1 SGHVS and CDR2 FQNEAQ. The CDR3 sequence is CASSPGLAGEGYNEQFF. For the CDR3, the DNA is TGTGCCAGCAGCCCGGGACTAGCGGGGGAAGGCTACAATGAGCAGTTCTTC.

The table lists this clonotype with many counts. J is TRBJ1-6 and V is TRBV7-2, with D tentatively TRBD1 (5 bases). Germline CDR1 and CDR2: SGHTA and FQGNSA. With 5 bases removed from V and 10 bases from J, the gap between germline ends came to 24 bases. CDR3 length: 17 amino acids. The CDR3 loop is CASSASTGTPPRSPLHF. The CDR3 DNA is TGTGCCAGCAGCGCCTCGACCGGGACTCCCCCGAGGTCACCCCTCCACTTT.

V gene TRBV2 combines with J gene TRBJ2-3; the match to TRBD1 covers 8 bases. The CDR3 sequence is 14 residues long. The V and J ends lost 6 bases and 2 bases, in that order; junction bases with no gene match: 4. Per germline, CDR1 SNHLY and CDR2 FYNNEI. The CDR3 bases are TGTGCCAGCAGCGAGGACAGGGTCACAGATACGCAGTATTTT. Its translation: CASSEDRVTDTQYF.

In its sample, this clonotype was seen a few times. The chain carries TRBV12-3 or TRBV12-4 and TRBJ1-2; D ambiguous. Trimming pared 3 bases from V and 4 bases from J, leaving 9 bases between. The CDR3 spans 13 residues. DNA of the CDR3: TGTGCCAGCAGTTTTAAGGCTGCCTATGGCTACACCTTC. It translates to CASSFKAAYGYTF.

The genes are TRBV4-1 and TRBJ2-5; tentatively, D is TRBD2 (6 bases). CDR1 and CDR2 (germline): MGHRA, YSYEKL. The V end lost 5 bases, the J end lost 6 bases, and 13 bases lay between the germline ends. The CDR3 spans 13 residues. CDR3 DNA: TGCGCCAGCAGCGGGCGGGGTCCCAAGACCCAGTACTTC. It encodes CASSGRGPKTQYF.

V is TRBV27 and J is TRBJ1-3, with unresolved D. CDR3 length equals 15 residues. Germline CDR1 and CDR2: MNHEY and SMNVEV (reference sequence). Between the trimmed V and J ends, which lost 4 bases and 4 bases, there was a span of 14 bases. Here the CDR3 DNA reads TGTGCCAGCAGTTCGCAGGCCCGAGGAGGAAACACCATATATTTT. Translation gives CASSSQARGGNTIYF.

This clonotype was seen more than once but under ten times. The chain uses TRBV12-3 or TRBV12-4 and TRBJ2-2, with 8 bases lining up with TRBD1. V shed 5 bases and J 6 bases; nucleotides not matched to a gene: 11. The CDR3 consists of 16 residues. Here the CDR3 reads CASSPFWTGRPGELFF. CDR3 in DNA: TGTGCCAGCAGTCCCTTCTGGACAGGGAGGCCCGGGGAGCTGTTTTTT.

The chain employs TRBV20-1 and TRBJ1-6; tentatively, D is TRBD1 (5 bases). There are 15 residues in the CDR3. Germline loops: CDR1 DFQATT, CDR2 SNEGSKA (reference sequence). The ends were cut back, 0 bases at V and 4 bases at J, with 10 bases in the middle. The CDR3 spells CSARDSGGYNSPLHF. CDR3 DNA sequence: TGCAGTGCTAGAGATTCGGGGGGTTATAATTCACCCCTCCACTTT.

This clonotype has at least ten counts. The chain joins TRBV7-3 to TRBJ2-2; TRBD2 aligns across 13 bases. The germline V gene encodes CDR1 SGHTA and CDR2 FQGTGA. The CDR3 runs 17 residues. V shed 0 bases and J 6 bases; nucleotides not matched to a gene: 4. Here the CDR3 DNA reads TGTGCCAGCAGCTTAACTGCGGGACTAGCGGGGCCCGGGGAGCTGTTTTTT. This sequence encodes CASSLTAGLAGPGELFF.

The CDR3 DNA reads as TGCAGTGCTCGTGACAGGGGGGAAGCTTTCTTT. Residues: CSARDRGEAFF. The chain carries TRBV20-1 and TRBJ1-1; 9 positions match TRBD1. Germline assignment: CDR1 DFQATT and CDR2 SNEGSKA (reference sequence). Losses at the gene ends were 5 bases for V and 8 bases for J; bases not matched to a gene: 3. The CDR3 covers 11 residues.

The chain has TRBV18 and TRBJ1-1; 7 nucleotides agree with TRBD1. Germline CDR1 reads KGHSH; CDR2 reads LQKENI. The V and J ends lost 6 bases and 5 bases, in that order; junction bases with no gene match: 9. CDR3 length: 14 residues. The CDR3 reads CASSPRTGETEAFF. Written as DNA, the CDR3 is TGTGCCAGCTCTCCTAGAACAGGGGAAACTGAAGCTTTCTTT.

This clonotype was observed many times. The chain is built from TRBV7-2 and TRBJ1-6; 7 bases are a match to TRBD1. Germline CDR1 is SGHTA and CDR2 is FQGNSA. V gave up 4 bases and J gave up 15 bases; unmatched junction bases: 12. This CDR3 has 14 residues. The CDR3 is CASSSDRNGVYLHF. The CDR3 nucleotides are TGTGCCAGCAGCTCGGACAGGAACGGGGTATACCTCCACTTT.

The table lists this clonotype with a few counts. The chain joins TRBV6-2 or TRBV6-3 to TRBJ2-1, with TRBD2 identical over 9 bases. CDR3 length: 20 residues. Germline CDR1 and CDR2: MNHEY and SVGEGT. V dropped 4 bases and J dropped 1; count of bases not matched to a gene: 17. The CDR3 sequence is CASSFLSSGVIPRSYNEQFF. For the CDR3, the DNA is TGTGCCAGCAGTTTCTTGTCTAGCGGGGTTATTCCCCGTTCCTACAATGAGCAGTTCTTC.

In its sample, this clonotype was seen a few times. The chain carries TRBV12-3 or TRBV12-4 and TRBJ1-5; 11 nucleotides align to TRBD1. This CDR3 region has 15 residues. J gave up 9 bases and V 5 bases, and 9 bases lay outside the gene matches. CDR3 nucleotides: TGTGCCAGCAGTCCCGGGACAGGGGGTTGGATGCCCCAGCATTTT. Its protein product is CASSPGTGGWMPQHF.

This clonotype was counted many times. V gene TRBV18 combines with J gene TRBJ1-2; possibly TRBD1 for D (6 bases). The CDR3 extends over 15 amino acids. The germline V and J ends were trimmed by 3 bases and 8 bases, with 19 bases remaining between them. Germline CDR1 reads KGHSH; CDR2 reads LQKENI. CDR3 loop: CASSPNRDGSGGYTF. CDR3 bases: TGTGCCAGCTCACCGAACAGGGATGGCAGTGGGGGCTACACCTTC.

This clonotype was counted a single time. The chain combines TRBV3-1 with TRBJ2-5, with 7 bases lining up with TRBD2. Germline V gives CDR1 LGHDT, CDR2 YNNKEL (reference sequence). This CDR3 has 15 amino acids. V lost 2 bases and J lost 5; bases outside the gene matches: 8. CDR3 nucleotide sequence: TGTGCCAGCAGCCAATTTCTAGCGGAGGTGGAGACCCAGTACTTC. It specifies CASSQFLAEVETQYF.

V usage is TRBV4-2 and J usage is TRBJ2-7; TRBD2 matches 13 bases. The CDR3 runs 18 residues. The germline V gene has CDR1 LGHNA and CDR2 YNFKEQ. The V segment lost 2 bases and the J segment 3 bases; nucleotides outside the gene matches: 10. In DNA form, the CDR3 reads TGTGCCAGCAGCCAACGACTAGCGGGGGGCTCGGACCACTACGAGCAGTACTTC. It is translated as CASSQRLAGGSDHYEQYF.

The chain is built from TRBV4-3 and TRBJ1-2, with 9 nucleotides matching TRBD1. The V gene end was trimmed by 0 bases and the J gene end by 2 bases; junction bases not matched to a gene: 4. The CDR3 contains 16 residues. Germline loops: CDR1 LGHNA, CDR2 YSLEER. CDR3 DNA sequence: TGCGCCAGCAGCCAAGAGGGACAGGGAGGGAACTATGGCTACACCTTC. Translating it yields CASSQEGQGGNYGYTF.

A few counts support this clonotype. The rearrangement joins TRBV6-2 or TRBV6-3 to TRBJ1-5, with 9 bases matching TRBD1. Germline CDR1 MNHEY, CDR2 SVGEGT. This CDR3 is 15 amino acids long. Trimming cost V 4 bases and J 6 bases; bases outside gene matches: 7. In DNA, the CDR3 is TGTGCCAGCAGTTCCGACGGGACAGGGCGTCAGCCCCAGCATTTT. Its translation: CASSSDGTGRQPQHF.

This clonotype turned up a few times. This chain links TRBV12-3 or TRBV12-4 with TRBJ1-2; D is undetermined. The V and J ends lost 10 bases and 4 bases respectively, with 13 bases between them. The CDR3 is made up of 12 amino acids. The CDR3 is CATLLDGYGYTF. As DNA, the CDR3 is TGTGCCACTCTGCTCGACGGCTATGGCTACACCTTC.

This clonotype appeared a few times. The J gene is TRBJ1-6, the V gene TRBV27; D is undetermined. This CDR3 spans 16 amino acids. Per germline, CDR1 MNHEY and CDR2 SMNVEV (reference sequence). The V end lost 3 bases, the J end lost 0 bases, and 9 bases lay between the germline ends. The chain's CDR3 is CASSLRQSSYNSPLHF. For the CDR3, the DNA is TGTGCCAGCAGTTTGAGGCAGAGCTCCTATAATTCACCCCTCCACTTT.